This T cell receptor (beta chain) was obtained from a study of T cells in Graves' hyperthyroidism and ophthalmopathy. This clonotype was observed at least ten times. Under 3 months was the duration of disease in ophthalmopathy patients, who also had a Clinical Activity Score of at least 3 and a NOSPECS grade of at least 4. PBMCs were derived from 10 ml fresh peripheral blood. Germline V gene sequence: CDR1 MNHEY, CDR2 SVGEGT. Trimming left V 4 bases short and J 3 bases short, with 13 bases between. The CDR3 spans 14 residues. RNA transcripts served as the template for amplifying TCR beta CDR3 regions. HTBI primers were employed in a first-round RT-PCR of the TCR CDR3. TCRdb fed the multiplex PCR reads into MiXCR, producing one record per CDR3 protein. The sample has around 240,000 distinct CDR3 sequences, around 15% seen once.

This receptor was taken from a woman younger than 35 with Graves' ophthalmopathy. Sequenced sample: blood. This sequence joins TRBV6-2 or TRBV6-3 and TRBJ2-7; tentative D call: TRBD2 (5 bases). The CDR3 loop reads CASSFLIGSYEQYF. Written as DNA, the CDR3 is TGTGCCAGCAGTTTCCTGATTGGGAGCTACGAGCAGTACTTC.